The next 21 T cell receptor beta chains were all read from a single sample in a study of T cell repertoires in cytomegalovirus infection. TCRdb used MiXCR to reprocess the reads, holding one entry per CDR3 protein. The sample carries roughly 720,000 distinct CDR3 sequences, 35% to 40% recorded once. The sequencing sample was made of PBMCs. The source is a human donor in good health (CMV status not recorded). Some clones in this sample may be carry-over from other donors' samples.

This clonotype was seen more than once but under ten times. The chain is built from TRBV11-3 and TRBJ2-1, with 7 bases aligning to TRBD2. J lost 0 bases, V lost 3 bases, and 2 bases had no gene match. Germline CDR1 is SGHNT and CDR2 is YENEEA. The CDR3 has 15 amino acids. CDR3 protein: CASSFSGHSYNEQFF. The CDR3, as DNA: TGTGCCAGCAGCTTTAGCGGGCACTCCTACAATGAGCAGTTCTTC.

The chain is built from TRBV6-1 and TRBJ1-1, with TRBD1 as a possible D gene (6 bases). CDR1 MNHNS and CDR2 SASEGT come from the germline V gene. The CDR3 totals 14 residues. The ends were cut back, 6 bases at V and 5 bases at J, with 16 bases in the middle. CDR3 coding DNA: TGTGCCAGCAGAACTCCGGGACAAAGGACTGAAGCTTTCTTT. As protein: CASRTPGQRTEAFF.

The rearrangement links TRBV12-3 or TRBV12-4 to TRBJ2-5, with 8 bases that match TRBD2. The V gene end was trimmed by 6 bases and the J gene end by 5 bases; junction bases not matched to a gene: 8. The CDR3 has 14 amino acids. This CDR3 is CASRKAGVMETQYF. In nucleotides, the CDR3 is TGTGCCAGCAGAAAAGCGGGAGTAATGGAGACCCAGTACTTC.

The V call is TRBV20-1, the J call TRBJ2-7; D is possibly TRBD1 (7 bases). In germline, CDR1 is DFQATT, CDR2 SNEGSKA (reference sequence). This CDR3 comprises 14 residues. V was cut by 0 bases and J by 3 bases, with 12 bases left in between. The chain's CDR3 is CSAREGRGDYEQYF. The CDR3 nucleotides are TGCAGTGCTAGAGAGGGCAGGGGGGACTACGAGCAGTACTTC.

This clonotype was counted ten times or more. The V call is TRBV5-6, the J call TRBJ1-1; D uncertain. The germline CDR1 and CDR2 sequences are SGHDT and YYEEEE. The V gene lost 2 bases and the J gene lost 1 base, with 6 bases spanning the gap. The CDR3 is 13 amino acids. The CDR3 loop reads CASSFQWNTEAFF. The CDR3 DNA is TGTGCCAGCAGCTTCCAATGGAACACTGAAGCTTTCTTT. The variable domain in full, completed from reference TRBV5-6 and TRBJ1-1, reads DAGVTQSPTHLIKTRGQQVTLRCSPKSGHDTVSWYQQALGQGPQFIFQYYEEEERQRGNFPDRFSGHQFPNYSSELNVNALLLGDSALYLCASSFQWNTEAFFGQGTRLTVV.

The chain uses TRBV27 and TRBJ1-2; 7 nucleotides line up with TRBD1. The CDR3 contains 12 residues. Germline CDR1 reads MNHEY; CDR2 reads SMNVEV (reference sequence). Germline trimming cut 7 bases from V and 8 bases from J; bases unmatched to any gene: 7. CDR3 coding DNA: TGTGCCAGCAACAGGGGAAGTGACGGCTACACCTTC. Translated: CASNRGSDGYTF.

This clonotype was counted between two and nine times. V and J are TRBV9 and TRBJ2-7, with 7 bases identical to TRBD2. J lost 2 bases, V lost 4 bases, and 12 bases had no gene match. CDR3 size: 16 residues. Germline loops: CDR1 SGDLS, CDR2 YYNGEE. CDR3 region: CASSTRWASGTYEQYF. The CDR3 region has the DNA TGTGCCAGCAGCACGCGTTGGGCTAGCGGCACCTACGAGCAGTACTTC.

This clonotype has more than one count but fewer than ten. The chain uses TRBV24-1 and TRBJ2-3, with D possibly being TRBD1 (6 bases). The CDR3 has 14 residues. Deletions cut 4 bases from V and 3 bases from J, with 10 bases between. From germline, CDR1 is KGHDR and CDR2 SFDVKD. CDR3 sequence reads: CATSDADRTDTQYF. CDR3 nucleotides: TGTGCCACCAGTGACGCTGACAGGACAGATACGCAGTATTTT.

This clonotype was found a few times. The chain combines TRBV6-6 with TRBJ1-5; possible D gene TRBD1, 5 bases. Deletions cut 5 bases from V and 2 bases from J, with 16 bases between. The germline V gene encodes CDR1 MNHNY and CDR2 SVGAGI (reference sequence). The CDR3 is made up of 16 amino acids. CDR3 loop: CASSPTPRGGNQPQHF. The CDR3 DNA follows: TGTGCCAGCAGTCCTACGCCCAGAGGGGGCAATCAGCCCCAGCATTTT.

About this clonotype itself: The junction does not match germline at one end; this may be a read error. This chain connects TRBV7-2 to TRBJ2-3; no definite D call. CDR1 and CDR2 (germline): SGHTA, FQGNSA. The CDR3 totals 13 residues. The CDR3 loop is CARSLAHTYTQYF. In DNA, the CDR3 is TGTGCCAGAAGCTTAGCTCATACTTATACGCAGTATTTT.

The chain couples TRBV20-1 to TRBJ2-7; 10 bases agree with TRBD2. In germline, CDR1 is DFQATT, CDR2 SNEGSKA (reference sequence). The V gene end was trimmed by 4 bases and the J gene end by 2 bases; junction bases not matched to a gene: 8. The CDR3 totals 15 residues. The CDR3 reads CSAMPSSGGTYEQYF. The CDR3 region has the DNA TGCAGTGCTATGCCCTCTAGCGGGGGCACCTACGAGCAGTACTTC.

The rearrangement joins TRBV10-3 to TRBJ2-5, with D possibly matching TRBD2 (5 bases). Trimming removed 0 bases from V and 1 base from J, with 6 bases in between. This CDR3 comprises 14 residues. CDR1 ENHRY and CDR2 SYGVKD come from the germline V gene. CDR3 protein: CAISESLAQETQYF. The CDR3, as DNA: TGTGCCATCAGTGAGTCGCTAGCCCAAGAGACCCAGTACTTC.

This clonotype was counted a single time. The V gene is TRBV19, the J gene TRBJ2-2; tentative D call: TRBD2 (5 bases). V was shortened by 4 bases and J by 6 bases, with 15 bases between the two germline ends. Germline V gives CDR1 LNHDA, CDR2 SQIVND (reference sequence). The CDR3 totals 15 residues. DNA for the CDR3: TGTGCCAGTAGTAAGGTCGGGATGGGCGCCGGGGAGCTGTTTTTT. It codes for CASSKVGMGAGELFF. Full variable domain (remainder filled in from reference TRBV19 and TRBJ2-2): DGGITQSPKYLFRKEGQNVTLSCEQNLNHDAMYWYRQDPGQGLRLIYYSQIVNDFQKGDIAEGYSVSREKKESFPLTVTSAQKNPTAFYLCASSKVGMGAGELFFGEGSRLTVL.

The J gene is TRBJ1-1, the V gene TRBV20-1, with 8 bases aligning to TRBD1. CDR1 and CDR2 (germline): DFQATT, SNEGSKA (reference sequence). This CDR3 region has 15 residues. The J segment lost 5 bases and the V segment lost 1 base, leaving 9 bases of the junction unmatched. The CDR3 bases are TGCAGTGCTAGAGGGACAGGGTCAGGGGATACTGAAGCTTTCTTT. This codes for CSARGTGSGDTEAFF.

V gene TRBV6-1 combines with J gene TRBJ2-5; 9 positions agree with TRBD1. The CDR3 covers 16 residues. From germline, CDR1 is MNHNS and CDR2 SASEGT. V lost 1 base and J lost 4; bases outside the gene matches: 7. The CDR3 nucleotides are TGTGCCAGCAGTGAAGGTGACAGGGGGTTGCGAGAGACCCAGTACTTC. Protein: CASSEGDRGLRETQYF.

The J gene is TRBJ2-5, the V gene TRBV2, with D possibly TRBD2 on 6 matching bases. The CDR3 is 11 residues long. Germline CDR1 reads SNHLY; CDR2 reads FYNNEI. The CDR3 is CGGRYQETQYF. The DNA of the CDR3 is TGTGGGGGGAGGTACCAAGAGACCCAGTACTTC. The full variable domain, rest sourced from reference TRBV2 and TRBJ2-5, is EPEVTQTPSHQVTQMGQEVILRCVPISNHLYFYWYRQILGQKVEFLVSFYNNEISEKSEIFDDQFSVERPDGSNFTLKIRSTKLEDSAMYFCGGRYQETQYFGPGTRLLVL.

J is TRBJ2-7 and V is TRBV28; D could derive from TRBD1 or TRBD2 (6 bases each). The V gene's germline CDR1 is MDHEN and CDR2 SYDVKM. The CDR3 contains 17 residues. The V gene lost 7 bases and the J gene lost 6 bases, with 28 bases spanning the gap. This chain's CDR3 is CASNTKRGWAGEAEQYF. The CDR3 nucleotides read TGTGCCAGCAACACCAAAAGAGGGTGGGCAGGGGAGGCCGAGCAGTACTTC.

The genes are TRBV28 and TRBJ1-5; TRBD1 is a possible D gene (5 bases). CDR1 is MDHEN, CDR2 SYDVKM, per germline. Trimming took off 2 bases at V and 7 bases at J, with 15 bases between the two ends. The CDR3 is made up of 15 amino acids. The CDR3 DNA is TGTGCCAGCAGTTTAAAAGGTGCGGGGGACCAGCCCCAGCATTTT. It specifies CASSLKGAGDQPQHF.

This clonotype was counted between two and nine times. The chain employs TRBV27 and TRBJ1-1; weak D call: TRBD1 (6 bases). CDR3 size: 14 residues. From germline, CDR1 is MNHEY and CDR2 SMNVEV (reference sequence). With 5 bases removed from V and 4 bases from J, the gap between germline ends came to 14 bases. The CDR3 here is CASSPRKGGTEAFF. The CDR3 DNA sequence: TGTGCCAGCAGTCCACGCAAAGGGGGCACTGAAGCTTTCTTT.

The chain recombines TRBV5-1 with TRBJ1-3; D not certain. The V and J ends lost 0 bases and 2 bases respectively, with 12 bases between them. Germline CDR1 reads SGHRS; CDR2 reads YFSETQ. This CDR3 has 16 residues. The CDR3 nucleotides are TGCGCCAGCAGCTTGGAGTTCCGGGGAACTGGAAACACCATATATTTT. Protein product: CASSLEFRGTGNTIYF.

Note on this clonotype: Since the CDR3 does not end with the conserved phenylalanine or tryptophan, this likely comes from a read error. This chain links TRBV28 with TRBJ2-3, with no clear D. The CDR3 is made up of 13 amino acids. Trimming removed 6 bases at V and 4 bases at J, with 11 bases between. Germline CDR1 reads MDHEN; CDR2 reads SYDVKM. CDR3 region: CASSPLVSDTQYV. The CDR3 DNA sequence: TGTGCCAGCAGCCCCCTGGTTTCAGATACGCAGTATGTT.